This T cell receptor (beta chain) is from a study of post-analysis software for immune sequencing data. cDNA libraries for TCR beta contained unique molecular identifiers. A population of about 0.95 to 10 million T cells gave rise to around 480,000 cDNA molecules. TCRdb re-called the PCR reads with MiXCR, one entry per CDR3 protein. This sample has 150,000 to 200,000 distinct CDR3 sequences, with 35% to 40% found just once. Trimming shortened V by 5 bases and J by 1 base, and 10 bases separated the two germline ends. The CDR3 has 14 amino acids. The study's findings and limits: When compared against controls, multiple sclerosis patients showed significantly lower normalized Chao1 diversity. F measure showed strong co-clustering of same-batch samples. There were five or six TRBV segments more frequent in patients than controls, and TRBV5-6, TRBV5-1 and TRBV20-1 were among them.

This clonotype came up a few times. The antigen remains undetermined. The sample was blood, taken after autologous hematopoietic stem cell transplantation. J is TRBJ2-3 and V is TRBV12-3 or TRBV12-4; D is uncertain. This sequence was found in a girl aged 10-17 years with multiple sclerosis. In DNA, the CDR3 is TGTGCCAGCAGTCCCCAACTTGGCACAGATACGCAGTATTTT. Translation gives CASSPQLGTDTQYF.